One and the same sample provided the 15 T cell receptor beta chains below, sequenced in a study of shared clonotypes between healthy human individuals. Positively selected for CCR7, the CD45RO-negative cells used as naive CD8 cells excluded terminally differentiated effector memory CD45RA+ cells. Assay used: immunoSEQ multiplex PCR; TCRdb lists only in-frame clones, some missing. Here the sample spans about 680,000 clones, about 90% being singletons. The sequenced sample consisted of naive CD8+ T cells sorted from blood. The receptors were gathered from a man aged 30 to 45 in good health.

Here the CDR3 reads CASSLEGLSTDTQYF. CDR3 DNA sequence: TGTGCCAGCAGCCTAGAGGGGCTTAGCACAGATACGCAGTATTTT. The chain uses TRBV14 and TRBJ2-3; D may correspond to TRBD1 or TRBD2 (5 bases each). CDR1 SGHDN and CDR2 FVKESK come from the germline V gene. V lost 4 bases to trimming and J lost 0 bases, with 11 bases between them. This CDR3 comprises 15 residues.

This sequence joins TRBV5-6 and TRBJ1-2; D is ambiguous. The CDR3 covers 13 residues. With 2 bases removed from V and 9 bases from J, the gap between germline ends came to 14 bases. Germline V gives CDR1 SGHDT, CDR2 YYEEEE. CDR3 coding DNA: TGTGCCAGCAGCTTCGGAAGGGAGGAAAGCTACACCTTC. It is translated as CASSFGREESYTF. Drawing the rest from reference TRBV5-6 and TRBJ1-2, the complete variable domain is DAGVTQSPTHLIKTRGQQVTLRCSPKSGHDTVSWYQQALGQGPQFIFQYYEEEERQRGNFPDRFSGHQFPNYSSELNVNALLLGDSALYLCASSFGREESYTFGSGTRLTVV.

This clone was detected a few times. The same CDR3 is also encoded by other DNA sequences in this sample. This chain links TRBV19 with TRBJ2-7, with TRBD1 matching over 10 bases. From germline, CDR1 is LNHDA and CDR2 SQIVND (reference sequence). This CDR3 is built from 15 residues. Germline trimming cut 6 bases from V and 4 bases from J; bases unmatched to any gene: 9. The CDR3 nucleotides read TGTGCCAGTAGCCCGTCCGGGACAGGGGTGTACGAGCAGTACTTC. This sequence encodes CASSPSGTGVYEQYF.

This clone was detected only a few times. The chain combines TRBV14 with TRBJ2-1; 10 positions match TRBD2. The CDR3 loop spans 16 amino acids. J gave up 7 bases and V 1 base, and 7 bases lay outside the gene matches. Germline assignment: CDR1 SGHDN and CDR2 FVKESK. Here the CDR3 reads CASSQGQAGGGNEQFF. The CDR3 region has the DNA TGTGCCAGCAGCCAAGGACAAGCGGGAGGGGGAAATGAGCAGTTCTTC.

The genes are TRBV11-2 and TRBJ2-1; no definite D call. In germline, CDR1 is SGHAT, CDR2 FQNNGV. This CDR3 has 15 amino acids. V was shortened by 0 bases and J by 2 bases, with 8 bases between the two germline ends. The CDR3 is CASSLEAGAYNEQFF. CDR3 in DNA: TGTGCCAGCAGCTTAGAGGCTGGGGCCTACAATGAGCAGTTCTTC. Full variable domain (outside the CDR3, taken from reference TRBV11-2 and TRBJ2-1): EAGVAQSPRYKIIEKRQSVAFWCNPISGHATLYWYQQILGQGPKLLIQFQNNGVVDDSQLPKDRFSAERLKGVDSTLKIQPAKLEDSAVYLCASSLEAGAYNEQFFGPGTRLTVL.

About this clone itself: Other DNA sequences within the sample encode an identical CDR3. The V and J genes are TRBV4-1 and TRBJ2-1, with D perhaps matching TRBD1 or TRBD2 (5 bases each). CDR1 and CDR2 (germline): MGHRA, YSYEKL. The CDR3 covers 14 residues. V lost 0 bases and J lost 4, with 7 bases in between. The CDR3 loop is CASSQEWGYNEQFF. Written as DNA, the CDR3 is TGCGCCAGCAGCCAAGAATGGGGGTACAATGAGCAGTTCTTC.

J is TRBJ1-5 and V is TRBV27; 10 bases line up with TRBD1. CDR1 and CDR2 from the germline V gene are MNHEY and SMNVEV (reference sequence). The CDR3 has 18 amino acids. The junction had 14 bases not matched to a gene; V was cut back by 5 bases and J by 4 bases. For the CDR3, the DNA is TGTGCCAGCAGTCCGACGGGACAGGGGCGCCTCTTGAATCAGCCCCAGCATTTT. Translation gives CASSPTGQGRLLNQPQHF.

As for this clone: Other DNA sequences in the sample encode the same CDR3. The CDR3 region has the DNA TGCGCCAGCAGCCAAGTAGGTGGGAGCTACGAGCAGTACTTC. This translates into CASSQVGGSYEQYF. The gene calls are TRBV4-3 and TRBJ2-7; the D gene is possibly TRBD2 (5 bases). The V gene lost 1 base and the J gene lost 3 bases, with 10 bases spanning the gap. This CDR3 has 14 residues. Germline V CDR1 and CDR2: LGHNA, YSLEER.

CDR3 sequence reads: CASSSTYEQYF. CDR3 DNA: TGTGCCAGCAGCAGTACATACGAGCAGTACTTC. The chain combines TRBV5-8 with TRBJ2-7; D unresolved. V shed 4 bases and J shed 4 bases, with 6 bases lying between them. CDR3 length: 11 residues. Germline assignment: CDR1 SGHTS and CDR2 YDEGEE.

This clone was detected only once. The chain links TRBV7-9 to TRBJ1-4, with D perhaps TRBD1 (6 bases). Deletions cut 2 bases from V and 0 bases from J, with 10 bases between. CDR1 and CDR2 from the germline V gene are SEHNR and FQNEAQ (reference sequence). The CDR3 runs 16 residues. The DNA of the CDR3 is TGTGCCAGCAGCTTAAGGCGACAGGCAACTAATGAAAAACTGTTTTTT. This gives the protein CASSLRRQATNEKLFF.

The chain links TRBV6-6 to TRBJ1-4; a possible D gene is TRBD1 (6 bases). V lost 7 bases, J lost 8 bases, and 20 bases lay in between. Germline values: CDR1 MNHNY, CDR2 SVGAGI (reference sequence). This CDR3 spans 15 amino acids. CDR3 bases: TGTGCCAGCACCCCGGCGGGGGGGCGTGGGGAAAAACTGTTTTTT. Translating it yields CASTPAGGRGEKLFF.

The gene calls are TRBV7-9 and TRBJ2-2; D not certain. Trimming left V 4 bases short and J 6 bases short, with 18 bases between. The germline gives CDR1 SEHNR, CDR2 FQNEAQ (reference sequence). The CDR3 contains 16 residues. The CDR3 reads CASSSTRASISGELFF. As DNA, the CDR3 is TGTGCCAGCAGCTCTACCCGGGCCTCTATCTCCGGGGAGCTGTTTTTT.

The count of this clone is one. V and J are TRBV2 and TRBJ2-1; D uncertain. The V gene's germline CDR1 is SNHLY and CDR2 FYNNEI. Trimming cost V 2 bases and J 1 base, with 12 bases left between them. The CDR3 is 16 residues long. CDR3 region: CASSEKGTWSYNEQFF. The CDR3 nucleotides read TGTGCCAGCAGTGAAAAAGGAACTTGGTCCTACAATGAGCAGTTCTTC.

This sequence joins TRBV15 and TRBJ2-2; D gene uncertain. Germline assignment: CDR1 LNHNV and CDR2 YYDKDF (reference sequence). The CDR3 has 13 amino acids. V was shortened by 1 base and J by 4 bases, with 4 bases between the two germline ends. This CDR3 reads CATSRVLTGELFF. The CDR3 coding sequence is TGTGCCACCAGCAGAGTCCTCACCGGGGAGCTGTTTTTT.

The rearrangement joins TRBV11-2 to TRBJ2-3; 9 bases are shared with TRBD2. Germline V CDR1 and CDR2: SGHAT, FQNNGV. V was pared by 0 bases and J by 3 bases, with 7 bases of the junction left unmatched. The CDR3 is 17 residues long. CDR3: CASSLEVAGVGTDTQYF. As DNA, the CDR3 is TGTGCCAGCAGCTTAGAAGTAGCGGGAGTGGGGACAGATACGCAGTATTTT.